The TCR beta chain described here comes from a study of control samples from healthy donors and cancer patients. Libraries were prepared by immunoSEQ multiplex PCR; TCRdb keeps only in-frame clonotypes and omits some of them. The table lists about 140,000 clones, roughly 94% of them singletons. Per the germline V gene, CDR1 is MRHNA and CDR2 is SNTAGT. Trimming took 5 bases from V and 4 from J; bases not matched to a gene: 9. This CDR3 is 15 amino acids long. The sample was blood. V gene TRBV6-4 combines with J gene TRBJ2-3; 7 bases line up with TRBD1. This TCR was recovered from a man aged 35 to 55 in good health. The CDR3 DNA reads TGTGCCAGCAGTCAGACAGGGTTGAGAGCAGATACGCAGTATTTT. Translation gives CASSQTGLRADTQYF.